The following is a T cell receptor (beta chain) sequence with its context. Authors' data handling: By means of reference gene primer amplification, nucleated cell counts were estimated. Generated by immunoSEQ multiplex PCR, the TCRdb table keeps only in-frame clones and is missing some. Clonal size and the V and J genes are those of that table, whereas D and trimming came from the DNA. The repertoire consists of around 280,000 clones, with around 86% occurring once and the leading ten covering over 1%. The sample belongs to a study of blood T cell repertoires in COVID-19. Study information: The United States, Italy and Spain were the sources of the acute and convalescent COVID-19 samples. Nucleic acid was either cDNA or gDNA, and it came from T cells, B-cell-depleted T cells, or PBMCs.

CDR3 length: 16 residues. In germline, CDR1 is MNHEY, CDR2 SVGEGT. Deletions cut 4 bases from V and 2 bases from J, with 15 bases between. V usage is TRBV6-2 or TRBV6-3 and J usage is TRBJ1-5; possible D gene TRBD1, 6 bases. The sequenced material came from peripheral blood. The clonotype was recovered from a man between 65 and 85 years old with acute or convalescent COVID-19. The chain's CDR3 is CASSSPTGPGNQPQHF. The CDR3 nucleotides read TGTGCCAGCAGTTCCCCGACAGGCCCGGGCAATCAGCCCCAGCATTTT.